This TCR beta chain was sequenced for a study of Graves' ophthalmopathy and Graves' hyperthyroidism. Beta-chain TCR CDR3 regions were amplified from RNA transcripts. Second-round multiplex PCR came after a first-round RT-PCR that employed HTBI primers. TCRdb itself ran the multiplex PCR reads through MiXCR, one entry per CDR3 protein. The table shows about 380,000 distinct CDR3 sequences, with roughly 15% occurring only once. Notes on the study in general: Most clonotypes expanded in thyroid above 0.001 frequency were present in blood too.

In this sample, this clonotype turned up many times. As yet, its antigen is unknown. CDR1 and CDR2 (germline): MNHEY, SVGEGT. This CDR3 spans 12 amino acids. V lost 0 bases to trimming and J lost 6 bases, with 6 bases between them. Absence of ophthalmopathy within 18 months of follow-up defined stable hyperthyroidism. Hyperthyroidism patients were newly diagnosed, under 2 months' duration, aged 18 to 65. A diagnosis was made from clinical symptoms together with serum thyroxine, TRAb, thyroid ultrasound and orbital computed tomography. This chain uses TRBV6-2 or TRBV6-3 with TRBJ2-7; the D is unclear. Material: peripheral blood. The receptor was derived from a young woman with stable Graves' hyperthyroidism. The chain's CDR3 is CASSYSKPEQYF. The CDR3 region has the DNA TGTGCCAGCAGTTACTCGAAACCCGAGCAGTACTTC.